This TCR beta chain stems from a study of cytomegalovirus exposure and HLA in healthy donors. The donors belonged to the approximately 120-subject validation cohort, separate from the approximately 670-subject first cohort. Details on this clone: Antigen specificity is unknown.

Overall study findings and caveats: Cytomegalovirus association was listed for 150 or so TCR beta chains. Reports credit the classifier with highly specific, highly sensitive diagnosis of cytomegalovirus status. Whilst most TCR sequences proved rare, a subset of public TCRs occurred across many donors.

The data were produced by immunoSEQ multiplex PCR, yet TCRdb's version contains in-frame clones alone and is incomplete. The sample holds about 130,000 clones; roughly 89% are singletons and the top ten take around 9%. The TCR comes from a woman aged 18-29 years in good health and CMV-seropositive. The material sequenced was PBMCs.

The CDR3 region is CASSPSPRPYEQYF. Written as DNA, the CDR3 is TGCGCCAGCAGCCCGAGTCCCAGGCCCTACGAGCAGTACTTC. This chain connects TRBV4-1 to TRBJ2-7, with no clear D. V lost 4 bases to trimming and J lost 2 bases, with 12 bases between them. Germline V lookup: CDR1 MGHRA, CDR2 YSYEKL. This CDR3 is 14 amino acids long.